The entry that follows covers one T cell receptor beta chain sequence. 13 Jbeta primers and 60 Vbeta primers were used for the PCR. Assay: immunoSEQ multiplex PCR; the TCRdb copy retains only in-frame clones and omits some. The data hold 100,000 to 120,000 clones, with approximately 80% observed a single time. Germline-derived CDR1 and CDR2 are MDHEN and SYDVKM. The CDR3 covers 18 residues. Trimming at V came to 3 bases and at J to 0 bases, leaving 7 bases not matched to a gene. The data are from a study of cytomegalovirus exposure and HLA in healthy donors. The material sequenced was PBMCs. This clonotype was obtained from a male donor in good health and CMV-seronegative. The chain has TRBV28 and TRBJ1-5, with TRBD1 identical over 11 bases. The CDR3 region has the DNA TGTGCCAGCAGTTTCTACGGACAGGGGGCCTATAGCAATCAGCCCCAGCATTTT. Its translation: CASSFYGQGAYSNQPQHF.